These 21 T cell receptor beta chains were sequenced from one sample in a study of CD8+ T cells in alopecia areata. RNA, once extracted, was reverse transcribed into cDNA for use as the sequencing template. Some clones are missing from TCRdb's copy, which holds only in-frame ones; the method was immunoSEQ multiplex PCR. Altogether about 110,000 clones are present, 55% to 75% being singletons, with the ten largest covering more than 20%. Sequenced: CD8+ T cells sorted from blood. These receptors all stem from a human donor in good health.

This sequence joins TRBV11-2 and TRBJ2-5; 7 bases are a match to TRBD1. J lost 5 bases, V lost 10 bases, and 10 bases had no gene match. CDR3 length: 13 residues. Germline values: CDR1 SGHAT, CDR2 FQNNGV. The CDR3 coding sequence is TGTGCCACCAAGGGGGCGCTTGAGGAGACCCAGTACTTC. It is translated as CATKGALEETQYF.

V is TRBV29-1 and J is TRBJ1-1; D unresolved. This CDR3 is 11 amino acids long. V lost 4 bases, J lost 4 bases, and 7 bases lay in between. From germline, CDR1 is SQVTM and CDR2 ANQGSEA. Written as DNA, the CDR3 is TGCAGCGTTGGTACCCTCACTGAAGCTTTCTTT. Its translation is CSVGTLTEAFF.

The chain couples TRBV2 to TRBJ2-7; a weak D match, TRBD2 (6 bases). This CDR3 is 12 amino acids long. V was cut by 10 bases and J by 7 bases, with 17 bases left in between. CDR1 is SNHLY, CDR2 FYNNEI, per germline. The chain's CDR3 is CATPGSAGEQYF. DNA of the CDR3: TGTGCCACCCCGGGCTCTGCGGGAGAGCAGTACTTC. Full variable domain (missing parts from reference TRBV2 and TRBJ2-7): EPEVTQTPSHQVTQMGQEVILRCVPISNHLYFYWYRQILGQKVEFLVSFYNNEISEKSEIFDDQFSVERPDGSNFTLKIRSTKLEDSAMYFCATPGSAGEQYFGPGTRLTVT.

J is TRBJ2-2 and V is TRBV2; the match to TRBD1 covers 9 bases. Germline CDR1 reads SNHLY; CDR2 reads FYNNEI. The ends lost 6 bases at V and 8 bases at J; junction bases unmatched: 10. The CDR3 spans 15 residues. The CDR3 is CASSKGQGLPGELFF. In DNA, the CDR3 is TGTGCCAGCAGCAAGGGACAGGGCCTGCCGGGGGAGCTGTTTTTT.

This chain uses TRBV5-1 with TRBJ2-7; perhaps TRBD1 as D (6 bases). The CDR3 sequence is 16 residues long. V shed 3 bases and J shed 2 bases, with 18 bases lying between them. CDR1 and CDR2 (germline): SGHRS, YFSETQ. CDR3 amino acids: CASSSTPGTRTYEQYF. The CDR3 DNA reads TGCGCCAGCAGCTCGACACCCGGGACACGGACCTACGAGCAGTACTTC.

This sequence joins TRBV9 and TRBJ2-2; D might be TRBD1 (6 bases). Per the germline V gene, CDR1 is SGDLS and CDR2 is YYNGEE. CDR3 length equals 17 residues. V was pared by 4 bases and J by 3 bases, with 19 bases between. The CDR3 loop is CASSIKRTAIYTGELFF. The CDR3 DNA sequence: TGTGCCAGCAGCATAAAGCGGACAGCAATATACACCGGGGAGCTGTTTTTT.

Only a few counts were recorded for this clone. This chain connects TRBV5-1 to TRBJ2-7, with TRBD1 matching over 9 bases. The V and J ends lost 3 bases and 2 bases, in that order; junction bases with no gene match: 9. Per germline, CDR1 SGHRS and CDR2 YFSETQ. This CDR3 has 16 residues. The CDR3: CASSSSWDRATYEQYF. The CDR3 nucleotides read TGCGCCAGCAGCTCGAGTTGGGACAGGGCTACCTACGAGCAGTACTTC.

The chain joins TRBV7-2 to TRBJ2-5; D is unclear. Germline CDR1 is SGHTA and CDR2 is FQGNSA. Trimming removed 2 bases from V and 2 bases from J, with 6 bases in between. This CDR3 is built from 13 residues. The CDR3: CASSLYVQETQYF. In DNA, the CDR3 is TGTGCCAGCAGCTTATACGTACAAGAGACCCAGTACTTC.

The sample holds a few counts of this clone. This chain links TRBV4-3 with TRBJ2-6; 9 nucleotides align to TRBD1. Germline CDR1 is LGHNA and CDR2 is YSLEER. The CDR3 spans 19 residues. After removal of 1 base from V and 7 bases from J, the junction contained 14 bases not matched to a gene. CDR3 sequence reads: CASSQASGGQGLVANVLTF. CDR3 sequence (DNA): TGCGCCAGCAGCCAAGCTTCAGGGGGACAGGGACTTGTAGCCAACGTCCTGACTTTC.

CDR3 DNA: TGTGCCAGCAGCTTAGGAGGGTTCGGAGAAAAACTGTTTTTT. As protein: CASSLGGFGEKLFF. The chain is built from TRBV7-2 and TRBJ1-4; D not certain. This CDR3 is built from 14 residues. V gave up 1 base and J gave up 8 bases, with 11 bases separating them. Germline lookup yields CDR1 SGHTA and CDR2 FQGNSA.

The chain has TRBV5-1 and TRBJ1-2; no definite D call. The CDR3 is 15 residues long. Per germline, CDR1 SGHRS and CDR2 YFSETQ. V gave up 7 bases and J gave up 2 bases, with 18 bases separating them. CDR3 DNA sequence: TGCGCCAGCTCGCCCTCACTGGGCGAAAACTATGGCTACACCTTC. It specifies CASSPSLGENYGYTF.

This clone appeared a few times. The chain employs TRBV10-3 and TRBJ2-3; 13 bases map to TRBD2. V lost 10 bases to trimming and J lost 3 bases; unmatched junction nucleotides: 7. The germline gives CDR1 ENHRY, CDR2 SYGVKD. This CDR3 has 15 amino acids. CDR3: CATAGLAGITDTQYF. CDR3 in DNA: TGTGCCACCGCGGGACTAGCGGGGATAACAGATACGCAGTATTTT.

Written as DNA, the CDR3 is TGTGCCAGCAGCTCTTCGTTCTTGACTCGGAACACTGAAGCTTTCTTT. The encoded protein is CASSSSFLTRNTEAFF. The gene calls are TRBV7-9 and TRBJ1-1; D uncertain. Trimming removed 4 bases from V and 1 base from J, with 16 bases in between. The length of the CDR3 is 16 residues. In germline, CDR1 is SEHNR, CDR2 FQNEAQ (reference sequence).

This chain uses TRBV5-6 with TRBJ2-5; D is undetermined. Germline V gene sequence: CDR1 SGHDT, CDR2 YYEEEE. Trimming shortened V by 0 bases and J by 4 bases, and 10 bases separated the two germline ends. The length of the CDR3 is 14 residues. As DNA, the CDR3 is TGTGCCAGCAGCTTGGCTTGGGATGGAGAGACCCAGTACTTC. Its translation: CASSLAWDGETQYF.

The V gene is TRBV28, the J gene TRBJ2-7; 8 bases agree with TRBD2. The CDR3 totals 11 residues. Per germline, CDR1 MDHEN and CDR2 SYDVKM. DNA of the CDR3: TGTGGTTGCGGGGGGCTCTACGAGCAGTACTTC. Its protein is CGCGGLYEQYF. The full variable domain, rest sourced from reference TRBV28 and TRBJ2-7, is DVKVTQSSRYLVKRTGEKVFLECVQDMDHENMFWYRQDPGLGLRLIYFSYDVKMKEKGDIPEGYSVSREKKERFSLILESASTNQTSMYLCGCGGLYEQYFGPGTRLTVT.

V and J are TRBV2 and TRBJ2-7; D possibly corresponds to TRBD1 (6 bases). The CDR3 is 11 amino acids. Germline CDR1 and CDR2: SNHLY and FYNNEI. Trimming pared 9 bases from V and 2 bases from J, leaving 8 bases between. The DNA for the CDR3 is TGTGCCAGTGGGGACACCTACGAGCAGTACTTC. It is translated as CASGDTYEQYF. Filled out from reference TRBV2 and TRBJ2-7, the complete variable domain reads EPEVTQTPSHQVTQMGQEVILRCVPISNHLYFYWYRQILGQKVEFLVSFYNNEISEKSEIFDDQFSVERPDGSNFTLKIRSTKLEDSAMYFCASGDTYEQYFGPGTRLTVT.

The CDR3 sequence: CASSDIQGEQFF. In DNA, the CDR3 is TGTGCCAGCAGCGACATACAGGGTGAGCAGTTCTTC. The rearrangement joins TRBV5-6 to TRBJ2-1, with D tentatively TRBD1 (6 bases). Trimming stripped 4 bases from V and 9 bases from J, with 11 bases between. Germline V gene sequence: CDR1 SGHDT, CDR2 YYEEEE. The CDR3 runs 12 residues.

The chain is built from TRBV30 and TRBJ2-3; 12 bases fit TRBD2. Per germline, CDR1 GTSNPN and CDR2 SVGIG (reference sequence). Losses at the gene ends were 0 bases for V and 5 bases for J; bases not matched to a gene: 3. The CDR3 is 15 residues long. In DNA form, the CDR3 reads TGTGCCTGGAGTGTAGGACTAGCGGGGCGAGATACGCAGTATTTT. Translated, it gives CAWSVGLAGRDTQYF.

The chain uses TRBV4-2 and TRBJ2-7, with TRBD2 matching over 7 bases. Germline V CDR1 and CDR2: LGHNA, YNFKEQ. This CDR3 comprises 16 residues. V lost 0 bases and J lost 0; bases outside the gene matches: 5. CDR3 in amino acids: CASSQDSGGGSYEQYF. CDR3 in DNA: TGTGCCAGCAGCCAAGATTCGGGCGGGGGCTCCTACGAGCAGTACTTC.

V and J are TRBV29-1 and TRBJ1-2, with D maybe TRBD1 (6 bases). The length of the CDR3 is 15 residues. Trimming removed 0 bases from V and 4 bases from J, with 15 bases in between. Germline-derived CDR1 and CDR2 are SQVTM and ANQGSEA. The CDR3 loop reads CSVEDMGGRPYGYTF. CDR3 sequence (DNA): TGCAGCGTTGAAGATATGGGGGGCCGACCCTATGGCTACACCTTC.

This clone was found once. A far larger clone is off by one base, so a read error is likely. The chain couples TRBV7-6 to TRBJ1-1; D might be TRBD1 (6 bases). This CDR3 region has 13 residues. In germline, CDR1 is SGHVS, CDR2 FNYEAQ. V lost 4 bases and J lost 1, with 7 bases in between. CDR3 DNA sequence: TGTGCCAGCAGCTCGACAGGGAACACTGAAGCTTTCTTT. It translates to CASSSTGNTEAFF.